This T cell receptor (beta chain) was identified during a study of blood T cell repertoires in COVID-19. Study information: Sites in the United States, Italy and Spain provided acute and convalescent COVID-19 samples. PBMCs, B-cell-depleted T cells, or T cells provided the cDNA or gDNA that made up the material.

The CDR3 spans 17 residues. CDR1 KGHSH and CDR2 LQKENI come from the germline V gene. J gave up 0 bases and V 4 bases, and 4 bases lay outside the gene matches. This clone was detected a few times. Per the original methods: Amplification of reference gene primers provided the estimated nucleated cell counts. Data came from immunoSEQ multiplex PCR; TCRdb stores just in-frame clones and leaves some out. V and J calls and clone size are those listed in that table; D and trimming were worked out from the DNA. This sample has under 60,000 clones, with approximately 87% found just once. The chain employs TRBV18 and TRBJ1-6, with 9 bases matching TRBD1. Sample: peripheral blood. This receptor was identified in a human donor in a cohort sampled during active COVID-19. CDR3 bases: TGTGCCAGCTCACGGGTACAGGGGGCCTCCTATAATTCACCCCTCCACTTT. Residues: CASSRVQGASYNSPLHF.